The 23 T cell receptor beta chains below all came from one sample that was sequenced in a study of OX40 agonist ivuxolimab in advanced cancers. Sequencing used immunoSEQ multiplex PCR; TCRdb keeps in-frame clones, though not all of them. The data hold 35,000 or so clones, with around three quarters observed a single time. Sequenced material: CD4+ or CD8+ T cells sorted from blood, taken in a trial of the OX40 agonist ivuxolimab. The receptor source for this set is an adult with an advanced solid tumor such as melanoma, head and neck, liver or kidney cancer.

The chain couples TRBV29-1 to TRBJ2-2; D perhaps matches TRBD2 (5 bases). Trimming left V 8 bases short and J 2 bases short, with 9 bases between. Germline V gene data show CDR1 as SQVTM and CDR2 as ANQGSEA. There are 12 residues in the CDR3. CDR3 in amino acids: CSIRLNTGELFF. The DNA for the CDR3 is TGCAGCATCCGACTAAACACCGGGGAGCTGTTTTTT.

This clone was counted between two and nine times. The V and J genes are TRBV12-5 and TRBJ2-5, with TRBD1 matching 8 bases. The germline CDR1 and CDR2 sequences are LGHNT and FRNRAP. The CDR3 has 14 amino acids. The junction had 4 bases not matched to a gene; V was cut back by 2 bases and J by 5 bases. The CDR3 nucleotides are TGTGCTAGTGGTTTGCCGGACAGGGTGGAGACCCAGTACTTC. Its protein is CASGLPDRVETQYF.

This clone showed up just a few times. The CDR3 DNA reads as TGTGCCTGGGTCCCCCCGGACAGGGTGTATGGCTACACCTTC. It yields the protein CAWVPPDRVYGYTF. The gene calls are TRBV30 and TRBJ1-2; 8 nucleotides agree with TRBD1. Germline V gene sequence: CDR1 GTSNPN, CDR2 SVGIG (reference sequence). CDR3 size: 14 residues. V shed 5 bases and J 5 bases; nucleotides not matched to a gene: 10.

The chain joins TRBV10-3 to TRBJ1-5, with TRBD1 as a possible D gene (6 bases). Deletions cut 7 bases from V and 3 bases from J, with 10 bases between. The germline V gene encodes CDR1 ENHRY and CDR2 SYGVKD. This CDR3 contains 13 residues. Written as DNA, the CDR3 is TGTGCCATCAAGCGGACAGCCAATCAGCCCCAGCATTTT. Translating gives CAIKRTANQPQHF.

The rearrangement links TRBV5-4 to TRBJ2-3; D is undetermined. Trimming took 2 bases from V and 6 from J, leaving 7 bases between them. The CDR3 contains 12 residues. Per the germline V gene, CDR1 is SGHNT and CDR2 is YYREEE (reference sequence). CDR3 sequence: CASSFWADTQYF. For the CDR3, the DNA is TGTGCCAGCAGCTTTTGGGCGGATACGCAGTATTTT.

This chain joins TRBV19 and TRBJ2-5; D remains unclear. The CDR3 consists of 11 residues. V was trimmed by 5 bases and J by 7 bases, leaving 8 bases between them. Germline V gene lookup returns CDR1 LNHDA and CDR2 SQIVND (reference sequence). The CDR3 protein is CASSDHGTQYF. CDR3 coding DNA: TGTGCCAGTAGTGATCACGGGACCCAGTACTTC.

This clone appeared a few times. The gene calls are TRBV6-6 and TRBJ1-2; the D gene is possibly TRBD1 (5 bases). The germline V and J ends were trimmed by 0 bases and 8 bases, with 10 bases remaining between them. From germline, CDR1 is MNHNY and CDR2 SVGAGI (reference sequence). The CDR3 contains 13 residues. The CDR3 DNA sequence: TGTGCCAGCAGTTACTCGACTGGGGACGGCTACACCTTC. Translation gives CASSYSTGDGYTF.

The rearrangement uses TRBV25-1 and TRBJ1-3, with D perhaps matching TRBD1 (5 bases). The CDR3 has 15 amino acids. Looked up from germline, CDR1 is MGHDK and CDR2 is SYGVNS. The ends were cut back, 4 bases at V and 0 bases at J, with 10 bases in the middle. CDR3 region: CASSARGFSGNTIYF. DNA of the CDR3: TGTGCCAGCAGTGCGCGGGGGTTCTCTGGAAACACCATATATTTT. Based on the CDR3 plus reference TRBV25-1 and TRBJ1-3, the full variable domain is EADIYQTPRYLVIGTGKKITLECSQTMGHDKMYWYQQDPGMELHLIHYSYGVNSTEKGDLSSESTVSRIRTEHFPLTLESARPSHTSQYLCASSARGFSGNTIYFGEGSWLTVV.

Regarding this clone: This specimen includes other DNA sequences encoding the same CDR3. This chain uses TRBV9 with TRBJ1-3, with D perhaps TRBD1 (6 bases). V lost 7 bases, J lost 0 bases, and 14 bases lay in between. The CDR3 is made up of 15 amino acids. In germline, CDR1 is SGDLS, CDR2 YYNGEE. Here the CDR3 reads CASGRQDLSGNTIYF. Here the CDR3 DNA reads TGTGCCAGCGGAAGACAGGACCTCTCTGGAAACACCATATATTTT.

The rearrangement links TRBV6-5 to TRBJ1-4, with 8 bases that match TRBD1. The CDR3 has 14 residues. CDR1 MNHEY and CDR2 SVGAGI come from the germline V gene. The V and J ends lost 4 bases and 10 bases, in that order; junction bases with no gene match: 8. In DNA, the CDR3 is TGTGCCAGCAGTTGGAGGACAGGGAGGAGAAAACTGTTTTTT. Its protein is CASSWRTGRRKLFF.

The chain carries TRBV6-1 and TRBJ1-2, with D perhaps matching TRBD1 (5 bases). Germline-derived CDR1 and CDR2 are MNHNS and SASEGT. This CDR3 is 12 amino acids long. The V end lost 10 bases, the J end lost 3 bases, and 12 bases lay between the germline ends. The CDR3 region is CATPDRYYGYTF. CDR3 in DNA: TGTGCCACCCCCGACAGATACTATGGCTACACCTTC.

This chain joins TRBV10-3 and TRBJ2-2; D may be TRBD1 or TRBD2 (6 bases each). Germline-derived CDR1 and CDR2 are ENHRY and SYGVKD. V was trimmed by 8 bases and J by 7 bases, leaving 11 bases between them. The CDR3 spans 12 residues. The CDR3 here is CAIGGGRGELFF. The CDR3 DNA is TGTGCCATCGGAGGGGGGCGCGGGGAGCTGTTTTTT.

The chain carries TRBV6-6 and TRBJ2-2; TRBD2 matches at 7 bases. V was clipped by 6 bases and J by 1 base; unmatched bases: 2. The germline V gene has CDR1 MNHNY and CDR2 SVGAGI (reference sequence). CDR3 length equals 14 residues. CDR3 residues: CASSIAGNTGELFF. The CDR3 DNA reads TGTGCCAGCAGCATAGCGGGGAACACCGGGGAGCTGTTTTTT.

This clone was observed at least ten times. This chain uses TRBV2 with TRBJ1-6, with a weak D call TRBD1 (5 bases). Germline V CDR1 and CDR2: SNHLY, FYNNEI. V was pared by 6 bases and J by 5 bases, with 8 bases between. The CDR3 has 13 residues. CDR3 in amino acids: CASSGTDNSPLHF. CDR3 in DNA: TGTGCCAGCAGCGGGACGGATAATTCACCCCTCCACTTT. Filled out from reference TRBV2 and TRBJ1-6, the complete variable domain reads EPEVTQTPSHQVTQMGQEVILRCVPISNHLYFYWYRQILGQKVEFLVSFYNNEISEKSEIFDDQFSVERPDGSNFTLKIRSTKLEDSAMYFCASSGTDNSPLHFGNGTRLTVT.

The chain employs TRBV19 and TRBJ2-4; TRBD2 might be the D (7 bases). Between the trimmed V and J ends, which lost 3 bases and 0 bases, there was a span of 15 bases. This CDR3 is built from 17 residues. Germline V lookup: CDR1 LNHDA, CDR2 SQIVND (reference sequence). The CDR3 bases are TGTGCCAGTAGTATTCTCGGCGGGGGCTTAGCCAAAAACATTCAGTACTTC. It yields the protein CASSILGGGLAKNIQYF.

The chain is built from TRBV19 and TRBJ2-1; 8 bases fit TRBD1. Germline CDR1 LNHDA, CDR2 SQIVND (reference sequence). V lost 1 base to trimming and J lost 4 bases; unmatched junction nucleotides: 9. The length of the CDR3 is 17 residues. The CDR3: CASSIGGRQGRYNEQFF. The CDR3 bases are TGTGCCAGTAGTATAGGAGGGAGACAGGGGCGGTACAATGAGCAGTTCTTC.

The rearrangement links TRBV5-6 to TRBJ2-3; weak D call: TRBD2 (6 bases). Trimming removed 0 bases at V and 5 bases at J, with 10 bases between. Germline lookup yields CDR1 SGHDT and CDR2 YYEEEE. There are 14 residues in the CDR3. The CDR3: CASSLGGVGDTQYF. Written as DNA, the CDR3 is TGTGCCAGCAGCTTGGGGGGGGTGGGAGATACGCAGTATTTT.

J is TRBJ2-5 and V is TRBV19; the match to TRBD1 covers 9 bases. This CDR3 comprises 16 residues. J gave up 4 bases and V 5 bases, and 11 bases lay outside the gene matches. Germline lookup yields CDR1 LNHDA and CDR2 SQIVND (reference sequence). CDR3 nucleotide sequence: TGTGCCAGTAGTCTTTTACCGGGACAGGGCGGAGAGACCCAGTACTTC. Translating it yields CASSLLPGQGGETQYF.

The chain carries TRBV18 and TRBJ1-1, with D unclear. CDR1 is KGHSH, CDR2 LQKENI, per germline. There are 13 residues in the CDR3. V dropped 3 bases and J dropped 0 bases, with 5 bases sitting between them. Written as DNA, the CDR3 is TGTGCCAGCTCACCCGACGTGAACACTGAAGCTTTCTTT. This gives the protein CASSPDVNTEAFF.

The V and J genes are TRBV2 and TRBJ1-3; D uncertain. This CDR3 spans 15 amino acids. V was shortened by 3 bases and J by 4 bases, with 13 bases between the two germline ends. The germline V gene has CDR1 SNHLY and CDR2 FYNNEI. The CDR3 sequence: CASSEIRVEGNTIYF. The CDR3 DNA sequence: TGTGCCAGCAGTGAGATCCGGGTCGAAGGAAACACCATATATTTT.

This clone has only one observation. For the CDR3, the DNA is TGTGCCAGCAGTTACACCACTCCGGGGTGGCAAGAGACCCAGTACTTC. It translates to CASSYTTPGWQETQYF. The genes are TRBV6-6 and TRBJ2-5, with D possibly being TRBD2 (5 bases). The germline CDR1 and CDR2 sequences are MNHNY and SVGAGI (reference sequence). The CDR3 has 16 amino acids. V was pared by 2 bases and J by 2 bases, with 15 bases between.

The chain couples TRBV9 to TRBJ2-3; 15 positions match TRBD2. The CDR3 has 18 amino acids. Unmatched junction bases numbered 7, after V lost 4 bases and J lost 1 base. From germline, CDR1 is SGDLS and CDR2 YYNGEE. CDR3 in DNA: TGTGCCAGCAGCCCCTCCGGGACTAGCGGGGGGCGCACAGATACGCAGTATTTT. It yields the protein CASSPSGTSGGRTDTQYF. Together with reference TRBV9 and TRBJ2-3, the CDR3 gives the full variable domain: DSGVTQTPKHLITATGQRVTLRCSPRSGDLSVYWYQQSLDQGLQFLIQYYNGEERAKGNILERFSAQQFPDLHSELNLSSLELGDSALYFCASSPSGTSGGRTDTQYFGPGTRLTVL.

The rearrangement links TRBV7-9 to TRBJ1-2; 10 bases match TRBD1. The CDR3 has 12 residues. V lost 5 bases to trimming and J lost 9 bases; unmatched junction nucleotides: 3. CDR1 and CDR2 (germline): SEHNR, FQNEAQ (reference sequence). The CDR3 reads CASSRQGASYTF. CDR3 DNA sequence: TGTGCCAGCAGCCGACAGGGGGCGAGCTACACCTTC.